This TCR beta chain was captured in a study of T cell responses to AZD1222 COVID-19 vaccine. Study-wide findings and caveats: Baseline seropositives among AZD1222 recipients totaled only 5 to 7. A mostly white British donor set with more females was recruited, and clonal diversity was possibly underestimated. Repertoires were collected only later (after the peak T cell response had occurred).

This CDR3 is built from 13 residues. The V gene's germline CDR1 is SGDLS and CDR2 YYNGEE. The germline V and J ends were trimmed by 2 bases and 8 bases, with 13 bases remaining between them. Using immunoSEQ multiplex PCR, the repertoire was profiled, and TCRdb retains in-frame clones only, with some absent. The sample carries 150,000 to 200,000 clones, just over 90% recorded once. Concerning this clone: What it binds is not known.

The chain has TRBV9 and TRBJ1-2; D perhaps matches TRBD1 (5 bases). The input for sequencing was peripheral blood, taken on day 0 of AZD1222 vaccination. The clonotype was recovered from an adult in good health. As DNA, the CDR3 is TGTGCCAGCAGCGTCTCCGGGGGATTCGGCTACACCTTC. This encodes CASSVSGGFGYTF.